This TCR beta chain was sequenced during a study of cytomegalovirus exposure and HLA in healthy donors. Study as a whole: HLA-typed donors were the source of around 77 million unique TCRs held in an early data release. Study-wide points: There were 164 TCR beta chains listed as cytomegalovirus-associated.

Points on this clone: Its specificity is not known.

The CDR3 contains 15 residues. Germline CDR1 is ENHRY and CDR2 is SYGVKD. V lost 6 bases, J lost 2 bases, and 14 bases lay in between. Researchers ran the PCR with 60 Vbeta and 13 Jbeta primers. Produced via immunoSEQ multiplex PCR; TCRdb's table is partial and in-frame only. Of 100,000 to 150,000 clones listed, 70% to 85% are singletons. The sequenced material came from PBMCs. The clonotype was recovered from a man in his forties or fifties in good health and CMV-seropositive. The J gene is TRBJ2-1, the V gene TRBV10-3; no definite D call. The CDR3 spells CAISPREPTYNEQFF. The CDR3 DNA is TGTGCCATCAGCCCCCGAGAACCCACCTACAATGAGCAGTTCTTC.